The next 2 T cell receptor beta chains were all read from a single sample in a study of blood T cell repertoires in COVID-19. Clones were sequenced by immunoSEQ multiplex PCR, and TCRdb holds only the in-frame ones, with some missing. Of over 25,000 clones in the sample, approximately 90% were seen once. The sample was peripheral blood. These receptors all come from a man between 50 and 59 years old with active COVID-19.

The chain carries TRBV25-1 and TRBJ1-2; D remains ambiguous. The CDR3 runs 13 residues. Trimming cost V 4 bases and J 3 bases, with 9 bases left between them. Looked up from germline, CDR1 is MGHDK and CDR2 is SYGVNS. The DNA of the CDR3 is TGTGCCAGCAGTGGCCACGGAGACTATGGCTACACCTTC. Encoded protein: CASSGHGDYGYTF.

The genes are TRBV4-2 and TRBJ2-7; no definite D call. The CDR3 is 12 amino acids. V dropped 4 bases and J dropped 7 bases, with 11 bases sitting between them. Germline V gives CDR1 LGHNA, CDR2 YNFKEQ. Here the CDR3 DNA reads TGTGCCAGCAGCCGAGGCCCGGCGGAGCAGTACTTC. It is translated as CASSRGPAEQYF.